One and the same sample provided the 12 T cell receptor beta chains below, sequenced in a study of CD8+ T cells in alopecia areata. Sequencing relied on a cDNA template that was reverse transcribed from extracted RNA. The table came from immunoSEQ multiplex PCR; TCRdb's copy has only in-frame clones and leaves some out. Among roughly 150,000 clones listed, 40% to 60% were seen once. Sample: CD8+ T cells sorted from blood, taken at week 0. Every receptor here comes from a human donor with alopecia areata.

The CDR3 DNA is TGTGCCAGCAGCCCGGGGAAGAACACTGAAGCTTTCTTT. Encoded protein: CASSPGKNTEAFF. V and J are TRBV9 and TRBJ1-1; no reliable D call. Trimming stripped 4 bases from V and 1 base from J, with 8 bases between. The CDR3 length is 13 residues. Germline assignment: CDR1 SGDLS and CDR2 YYNGEE. The whole variable domain, remainder taken from reference TRBV9 and TRBJ1-1, is DSGVTQTPKHLITATGQRVTLRCSPRSGDLSVYWYQQSLDQGLQFLIQYYNGEERAKGNILERFSAQQFPDLHSELNLSSLELGDSALYFCASSPGKNTEAFFGQGTRLTVV.

This clone was recorded at least ten times. The chain combines TRBV4-1 with TRBJ1-2; D not resolved. Trimming pared 0 bases from V and 2 bases from J, leaving 7 bases between. This CDR3 comprises 14 residues. The germline CDR1 and CDR2 sequences are MGHRA and YSYEKL. This CDR3 is CASSQDRNNYGYTF. CDR3 nucleotide sequence: TGCGCCAGCAGCCAAGACAGAAACAACTATGGCTACACCTTC.

This clone was found a few times. The chain uses TRBV25-1 and TRBJ2-1; TRBD1 matches 9 bases. V dropped 11 bases and J dropped 9; count of bases not matched to a gene: 8. Germline assignment: CDR1 MGHDK and CDR2 SYGVNS. This CDR3 has 12 amino acids. The CDR3 is CAGIQGAGEQFF. The CDR3 nucleotides read TGTGCCGGTATACAGGGGGCCGGTGAGCAGTTCTTC.

The J gene is TRBJ2-2, the V gene TRBV10-2, with D uncertain. The CDR3 is made up of 14 amino acids. V was shortened by 5 bases and J by 5 bases, with 12 bases between the two germline ends. Germline values: CDR1 WSHSY, CDR2 SAAADI. The CDR3 here is CASSSVSGTGELFF. DNA of the CDR3: TGCGCCAGCAGTTCCGTATCTGGGACCGGGGAGCTGTTTTTT.

The CDR3 nucleotides are TGTGCCAGCAGTGGAACAGGGGAGGGAAACATTCAGTACTTC. Translated, it gives CASSGTGEGNIQYF. The chain links TRBV2 to TRBJ2-4; D is perhaps TRBD1 or TRBD2 (7 bases each). The CDR3 runs 14 residues. The germline V gene has CDR1 SNHLY and CDR2 FYNNEI. Trimming stripped 4 bases from V and 6 bases from J, with 13 bases between.

Turning to this clone: The sample carries other DNA sequences with the same CDR3. This chain uses TRBV29-1 with TRBJ2-5; 10 nucleotides line up with TRBD2. With V trimmed by 2 bases and J by 1 base, 1 base remained unmatched. The CDR3 loop spans 14 amino acids. The germline gives CDR1 SQVTM, CDR2 ANQGSEA. The CDR3 sequence: CSVELAGVQETQYF. The CDR3 DNA sequence: TGCAGCGTTGAACTAGCGGGGGTCCAAGAGACCCAGTACTTC.

The CDR3 is CASSLYTGEGSGELFF. In nucleotides, the CDR3 is TGCGCCAGCAGTCTTTACACAGGGGAAGGGAGCGGGGAGCTGTTTTTT. The genes are TRBV5-1 and TRBJ2-2, with 7 bases aligning to TRBD1. The CDR3 extends over 16 amino acids. The V segment lost 5 bases and the J segment 7 bases; nucleotides outside the gene matches: 14. The germline gives CDR1 SGHRS, CDR2 YFSETQ.

The DNA of the CDR3 is TGCGCCAGCAGCGGGACTAGCGGGGGAACAGATACGCAGTATTTT. This codes for CASSGTSGGTDTQYF. The V gene is TRBV5-1, the J gene TRBJ2-3; the match to TRBD2 covers 14 bases. Germline loops: CDR1 SGHRS, CDR2 YFSETQ. The CDR3 is made up of 15 amino acids. Germline trimming cut 4 bases from V and 3 bases from J; bases unmatched to any gene: 1.

The chain carries TRBV25-1 and TRBJ1-2; the D is unclear. From germline, CDR1 is MGHDK and CDR2 SYGVNS. The CDR3 covers 10 residues. V was cut by 10 bases and J by 6 bases, with 9 bases left in between. The CDR3 loop reads CATRADGYTF. Written as DNA, the CDR3 is TGTGCCACCCGGGCGGATGGCTACACCTTC.

The chain has TRBV4-3 and TRBJ2-7, with no clear D. Between the trimmed V and J ends, which lost 0 bases and 4 bases, there was a span of 10 bases. The CDR3 contains 14 residues. The germline CDR1 and CDR2 sequences are LGHNA and YSLEER. CDR3 loop: CASSQDPVPYEQYF. CDR3 DNA: TGCGCCAGCAGCCAAGACCCGGTACCTTACGAGCAGTACTTC.

V gene TRBV29-1 combines with J gene TRBJ1-1; D gene ambiguous. This CDR3 spans 13 amino acids. Germline V gene data show CDR1 as SQVTM and CDR2 as ANQGSEA. The V end lost 6 bases, the J end lost 5 bases, and 16 bases lay between the germline ends. The CDR3 here is CSVGPGPRTEAFF. In DNA, the CDR3 is TGCAGCGTCGGACCCGGGCCGAGGACTGAAGCTTTCTTT.

The chain employs TRBV29-1 and TRBJ2-7; 10 positions agree with TRBD1. V shed 7 bases and J 5 bases; nucleotides not matched to a gene: 8. Per germline, CDR1 SQVTM and CDR2 ANQGSEA. The CDR3 runs 13 residues. In DNA, the CDR3 is TGCAGCGCCGCCGACAGGGGGCGAAACGAGCAGTACTTC. This gives the protein CSAADRGRNEQYF.